Sequencing of this T cell receptor beta chain was carried out in a study of T cells in localized non-small cell lung cancer. Germline V gives CDR1 MGHDK, CDR2 SYGVNS. Trimming cost V 1 base and J 6 bases; bases outside gene matches: 7. This CDR3 has 16 residues. Study outcomes and limitations: It was uninvolved adjacent lung that showed the highest T cell clonality, exceeding tumor.

As concerns this clone: Its target is not known.

TCRdb's copy holds only in-frame clones and misses some; the assay was immunoSEQ multiplex PCR. The profile covers about 6,800 clones, with roughly half appearing a single time and roughly 3.8% taken by the ten largest. This chain joins TRBV25-1 and TRBJ2-1; 9 bases are a match to TRBD2. This TCR was recovered from a man aged 35 to 70 with stage I lung adenocarcinoma. The sequencing here drew on lymph node tissue, taken before any cancer treatment. CDR3 loop: CASSESGGRAGNEQFF. The CDR3 DNA reads as TGTGCCAGCAGTGAATCTGGCGGGAGGGCCGGCAATGAGCAGTTCTTC.